The 23 T cell receptor beta chains below all came from one sample that was sequenced in a study of blood T cell repertoires in COVID-19. Clones were sequenced by immunoSEQ multiplex PCR, and TCRdb holds only the in-frame ones, with some missing. The sample lists over 120,000 clones, about 90% occurring once. The sequencing input was peripheral blood. These receptors originate from a woman aged 45-65 years with acute or convalescent COVID-19.

This clone was found once. This rearrangement joins TRBV10-3 to TRBJ2-6, with a weak D call TRBD2 (6 bases). Looked up from germline, CDR1 is ENHRY and CDR2 is SYGVKD. The CDR3 consists of 16 residues. Trimming removed 4 bases at V and 0 bases at J, with 10 bases between. CDR3 DNA sequence: TGTGCCATCAGTGGTGGGACTCTCTCTGGGGCCAACGTCCTGACTTTC. It specifies CAISGGTLSGANVLTF.

V usage is TRBV9 and J usage is TRBJ1-5, with 7 bases fitting TRBD1. The junction had 5 bases not matched to a gene; V was cut back by 3 bases and J by 2 bases. The CDR3 contains 15 residues. Germline assignment: CDR1 SGDLS and CDR2 YYNGEE. CDR3 in amino acids: CASSADRAGNQPQHF. In DNA form, the CDR3 reads TGTGCCAGCAGCGCTGACAGGGCCGGCAATCAGCCCCAGCATTTT.

The chain links TRBV5-1 to TRBJ2-1; the match to TRBD2 covers 7 bases. From germline, CDR1 is SGHRS and CDR2 YFSETQ. V lost 4 bases and J lost 1; bases outside the gene matches: 5. The CDR3 sequence is 15 residues long. The CDR3 region is CASSVLASSYNEQFF. The CDR3, as DNA: TGCGCCAGCAGCGTACTAGCGTCTTCCTACAATGAGCAGTTCTTC. The whole variable domain, filled in from reference TRBV5-1 and TRBJ2-1, reads KAGVTQTPRYLIKTRGQQVTLSCSPISGHRSVSWYQQTPGQGLQFLFEYFSETQRNKGNFPGRFSGRQFSNSRSEMNVSTLELGDSALYLCASSVLASSYNEQFFGPGTRLTVL.

The gene calls are TRBV6-5 and TRBJ1-4; 8 bases line up with TRBD1. V lost 7 bases and J lost 17; bases outside the gene matches: 21. The CDR3 consists of 15 residues. The V gene's germline CDR1 is MNHEY and CDR2 SVGAGI. The CDR3 is CASTQSEVAGGFYFF. CDR3 coding DNA: TGTGCCAGCACCCAAAGTGAGGTGGCAGGGGGCTTTTATTTTTTT.

The chain recombines TRBV6-5 with TRBJ2-7, with 8 bases identical to TRBD1. CDR3 length: 13 residues. CDR1 and CDR2 (germline): MNHEY, SVGAGI. J was trimmed by 2 bases and V by 9 bases; bases with no gene match: 6. The CDR3 spells CASHGQGPYEQYF. Here the CDR3 DNA reads TGTGCCAGTCACGGACAGGGTCCCTACGAGCAGTACTTC.

This chain links TRBV19 with TRBJ2-1; no clear D. Germline CDR1 is LNHDA and CDR2 is SQIVND (reference sequence). V was clipped by 2 bases and J by 10 bases, with 6 bases between them. The CDR3 runs 11 residues. CDR3 protein: CASSIYSEQFF. The CDR3 DNA reads as TGTGCCAGTAGTATATACTCGGAGCAGTTCTTC. The full variable domain, its missing parts supplied by reference TRBV19 and TRBJ2-1, is DGGITQSPKYLFRKEGQNVTLSCEQNLNHDAMYWYRQDPGQGLRLIYYSQIVNDFQKGDIAEGYSVSREKKESFPLTVTSAQKNPTAFYLCASSIYSEQFFGPGTRLTVL.

V and J are TRBV19 and TRBJ1-5, with no clear D. Germline V gene lookup returns CDR1 LNHDA and CDR2 SQIVND (reference sequence). CDR3 length equals 13 residues. With 4 bases removed from V and 0 bases from J, the gap between germline ends came to 4 bases. The CDR3 here is CASSTHSNQPQHF. CDR3 nucleotide sequence: TGTGCCAGTAGTACCCATAGCAATCAGCCCCAGCATTTT.

The chain combines TRBV19 with TRBJ1-1; 7 nucleotides agree with TRBD1. Losses at the gene ends were 6 bases for V and 3 bases for J; bases not matched to a gene: 7. The germline gives CDR1 LNHDA, CDR2 SQIVND (reference sequence). The CDR3 runs 14 residues. The CDR3 loop is CASSGDRPYTEAFF. The CDR3 region has the DNA TGTGCCAGTAGCGGGGACAGACCATACACTGAAGCTTTCTTT.

V and J are TRBV9 and TRBJ1-1, with D possibly TRBD1 on 5 matching bases. The germline V gene has CDR1 SGDLS and CDR2 YYNGEE. Trimming removed 2 bases at V and 4 bases at J, with 9 bases between. This CDR3 contains 13 residues. CDR3 DNA: TGTGCCAGCAGCGTCGGACACAGCACTGAAGCTTTCTTT. Protein: CASSVGHSTEAFF.

The chain combines TRBV27 with TRBJ1-4, with unresolved D. Germline-derived CDR1 and CDR2 are MNHEY and SMNVEV (reference sequence). Trimming shortened V by 2 bases and J by 5 bases, and 9 bases separated the two germline ends. The CDR3 loop spans 14 amino acids. CDR3 region: CASSLGQVNEKLFF. The CDR3 DNA reads TGTGCCAGCAGTTTAGGGCAGGTGAATGAAAAACTGTTTTTT.

The genes are TRBV30 and TRBJ2-3; 12 bases map to TRBD1. Germline values: CDR1 GTSNPN, CDR2 SVGIG (reference sequence). The CDR3 contains 15 residues. Trimming removed 2 bases from V and 3 bases from J; junction bases left unmatched: 3. Written as DNA, the CDR3 is TGTGCCTGGAGTTGGGGACAGGGGGCAACAGATACGCAGTATTTT. Translated: CAWSWGQGATDTQYF. Full variable domain (missing parts from reference TRBV30 and TRBJ2-3): SQTIHQWPATLVQPVGSPLSLECTVEGTSNPNLYWYRQAAGRGLQLLFYSVGIGQISSEVPQNLSASRPQDRQFILSSKKLLLSDSGFYLCAWSWGQGATDTQYFGPGTRLTVL.

The V and J genes are TRBV12-3 or TRBV12-4 and TRBJ2-6; tentative D call: TRBD1 (5 bases). There are 13 residues in the CDR3. V gave up 8 bases and J gave up 3 bases, with 8 bases separating them. The CDR3 sequence: CASSRDGANVLTF. The CDR3 coding sequence is TGTGCCAGCTCCAGGGATGGGGCCAACGTCCTGACTTTC.

The V and J genes are TRBV2 and TRBJ1-3; unclear D gene. CDR1 SNHLY and CDR2 FYNNEI come from the germline V gene. The CDR3 totals 14 residues. Trimming removed 2 bases from V and 0 bases from J, with 5 bases in between. CDR3 loop: CASSEPFSGNTIYF. As DNA, the CDR3 is TGTGCCAGCAGTGAACCGTTCTCTGGAAACACCATATATTTT.

The rearrangement links TRBV19 to TRBJ1-5; possible D gene TRBD1, 6 bases. This CDR3 comprises 15 residues. Germline values: CDR1 LNHDA, CDR2 SQIVND (reference sequence). The germline V and J ends were trimmed by 5 bases and 4 bases, with 15 bases remaining between them. The CDR3 reads CASSPPGGWNQPQHF. CDR3 in DNA: TGTGCCAGTAGTCCCCCGGGGGGCTGGAATCAGCCCCAGCATTTT.

The chain has TRBV19 and TRBJ2-5; 14 bases align to TRBD2. The CDR3 extends over 16 amino acids. The germline V gene encodes CDR1 LNHDA and CDR2 SQIVND (reference sequence). V dropped 4 bases and J dropped 5; count of bases not matched to a gene: 6. The CDR3: CASSRLAGGLGETQYF. The CDR3 nucleotides read TGTGCCAGTAGTAGACTAGCGGGAGGGCTGGGGGAGACCCAGTACTTC.

The CDR3 coding sequence is TGTGCCAGCAGCTTAGGTTCCCTAGCGGGAGACAATGAGCAGTTCTTC. The encoded protein is CASSLGSLAGDNEQFF. This chain uses TRBV11-3 with TRBJ2-1; 10 nucleotides match TRBD2. V lost 1 base, J lost 5 bases, and 5 bases stayed unmatched. This CDR3 comprises 16 residues. Germline CDR1 and CDR2: SGHNT and YENEEA. The variable domain in full, completed from reference TRBV11-3 and TRBJ2-1, reads EAGVVQSPRYKIIEKKQPVAFWCNPISGHNTLYWYLQNLGQGPELLIRYENEEAVDDSQLPKDRFSAERLKGVDSTLKIQPAELGDSAVYLCASSLGSLAGDNEQFFGPGTRLTVL.

Comment on this clone: The identical CDR3 is also encoded by other nucleotide sequences in the sample. This chain uses TRBV6-5 with TRBJ1-5; tentatively, D is TRBD1 (5 bases). The germline V gene has CDR1 MNHEY and CDR2 SVGAGI. The V end was cut by 8 bases, the J end by 4 bases, with 12 bases between. The CDR3 is made up of 13 amino acids. The CDR3, as DNA: TGTGCCAGCCGGAACGGGGGTAATCAGCCCCAGCATTTT. Its translation is CASRNGGNQPQHF.

The chain couples TRBV19 to TRBJ1-4, with D unclear. V gave up 6 bases and J gave up 8 bases, with 13 bases separating them. The CDR3 contains 13 residues. Germline V gene lookup returns CDR1 LNHDA and CDR2 SQIVND (reference sequence). CDR3 in DNA: TGTGCCAGTAGCGCCCTCAGAGGCGAAAAACTGTTTTTT. It codes for CASSALRGEKLFF.

This chain uses TRBV6-5 with TRBJ2-7, with TRBD1 matching over 11 bases. The CDR3 has 15 amino acids. The V gene end was trimmed by 4 bases and the J gene end by 3 bases; junction bases not matched to a gene: 5. CDR1 MNHEY and CDR2 SVGAGI come from the germline V gene. The CDR3 is CASSSSGTGGYEQYF. The CDR3 nucleotides read TGTGCCAGCAGTTCCTCCGGGACAGGGGGCTACGAGCAGTACTTC.

The V gene is TRBV27, the J gene TRBJ1-5, with D hard to call. The length of the CDR3 is 14 residues. Germline CDR1 is MNHEY and CDR2 is SMNVEV (reference sequence). Trimming took off 6 bases at V and 0 bases at J, with 9 bases between the two ends. The CDR3 DNA reads TGTGCCAGCAGGGCGGGCCATAGCAATCAGCCCCAGCATTTT. Encoded protein: CASRAGHSNQPQHF.

The chain employs TRBV24-1 and TRBJ2-2; D is perhaps TRBD1 (5 bases). Germline V gives CDR1 KGHDR, CDR2 SFDVKD. V lost 7 bases and J lost 1, with 6 bases in between. The CDR3 consists of 13 residues. For the CDR3, the DNA is TGTGCCACCAGACAGGAGAACACCGGGGAGCTGTTTTTT. Translated, it gives CATRQENTGELFF.

This clone was observed once. The V and J genes are TRBV2 and TRBJ1-1; the match to TRBD1 covers 10 bases. J lost 5 bases, V lost 7 bases, and 4 bases had no gene match. Germline V gene sequence: CDR1 SNHLY, CDR2 FYNNEI. The CDR3 loop spans 13 amino acids. CDR3 sequence (DNA): TGTGCCAGCATCCCGGGACAGGGGACTGAAGCTTTCTTT. Amino acids: CASIPGQGTEAFF.

The chain is built from TRBV5-1 and TRBJ2-7; TRBD1 might be the D (5 bases). The CDR3 covers 13 residues. Between the trimmed V and J ends, which lost 5 bases and 2 bases, there was a span of 11 bases. Germline V gene lookup returns CDR1 SGHRS and CDR2 YFSETQ. The CDR3, as DNA: TGCGCCAGCAGGGTCTCAGGGACCTACGAGCAGTACTTC. Protein product: CASRVSGTYEQYF.